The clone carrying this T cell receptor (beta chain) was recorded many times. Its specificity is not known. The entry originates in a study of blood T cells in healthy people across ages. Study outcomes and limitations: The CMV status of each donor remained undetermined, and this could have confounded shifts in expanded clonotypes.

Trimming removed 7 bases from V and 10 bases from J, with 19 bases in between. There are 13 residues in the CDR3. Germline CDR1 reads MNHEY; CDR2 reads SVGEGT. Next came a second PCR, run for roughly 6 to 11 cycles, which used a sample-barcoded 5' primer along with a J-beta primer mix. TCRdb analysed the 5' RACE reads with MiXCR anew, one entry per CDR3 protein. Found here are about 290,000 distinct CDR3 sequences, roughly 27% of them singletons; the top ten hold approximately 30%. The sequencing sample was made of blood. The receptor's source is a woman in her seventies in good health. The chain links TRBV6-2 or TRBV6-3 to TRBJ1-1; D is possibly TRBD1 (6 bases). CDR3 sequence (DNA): TGTGCCAGCATTCGATCAGGGGCCCGTGGAGCTTTCTTT. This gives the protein CASIRSGARGAFF.